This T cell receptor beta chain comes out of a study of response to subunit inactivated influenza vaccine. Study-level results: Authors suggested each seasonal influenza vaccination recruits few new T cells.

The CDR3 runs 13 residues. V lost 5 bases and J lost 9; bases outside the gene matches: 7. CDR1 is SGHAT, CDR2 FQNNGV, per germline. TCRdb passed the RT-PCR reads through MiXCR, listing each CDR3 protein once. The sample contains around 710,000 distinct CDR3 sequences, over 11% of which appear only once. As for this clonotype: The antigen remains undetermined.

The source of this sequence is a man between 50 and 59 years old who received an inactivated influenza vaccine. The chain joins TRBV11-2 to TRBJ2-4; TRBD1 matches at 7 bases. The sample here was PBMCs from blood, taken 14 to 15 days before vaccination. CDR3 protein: CASSPGGVGIQYF. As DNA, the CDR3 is TGTGCCAGCAGCCCAGGGGGAGTTGGCATTCAGTACTTC.